The next 28 T cell receptor beta chains were all read from a single sample in a study of cytomegalovirus exposure and HLA in healthy donors. The PCR contained 60 Vbeta and 13 Jbeta primers. This table comes from immunoSEQ multiplex PCR, and its TCRdb copy is limited to in-frame clones, with some not included. The sample lists more than 70,000 clones, less than 85% seen once, with roughly 9.8% in the top ten. Sequencing was performed on PBMCs. These receptors all stem from a woman aged 45 to 65 in good health and CMV-seropositive.

V usage is TRBV10-3 and J usage is TRBJ1-3; D ambiguous. This CDR3 is 13 amino acids long. Germline loops: CDR1 ENHRY, CDR2 SYGVKD. V lost 2 bases and J lost 4, with 6 bases in between. The CDR3 bases are TGTGCCATCAGTGAGGTCTTAGGAAACACCATATATTTT. The encoded protein is CAISEVLGNTIYF.

The chain employs TRBV9 and TRBJ1-1, with TRBD1 matching 7 bases. CDR1 is SGDLS and CDR2 is YYNGEE in the germline V gene. This CDR3 region has 14 residues. V trimming: 3 bases; J trimming: 3 bases; junction bases outside the gene matches: 5. The DNA for the CDR3 is TGTGCCAGCAGCGCCGAGGGACAGTACACTGAAGCTTTCTTT. It encodes CASSAEGQYTEAFF.

This chain uses TRBV28 with TRBJ1-6, with 12 bases fitting TRBD1. Trimming removed 6 bases from V and 7 bases from J; junction bases left unmatched: 7. This CDR3 has 16 residues. CDR1 is MDHEN, CDR2 SYDVKM, per germline. CDR3 residues: CASRGTGGAYNSPLHF. The CDR3 DNA reads TGTGCCAGCAGGGGGACAGGGGGCGCATACAATTCACCCCTCCACTTT.

This clone was counted once. V gene TRBV27 combines with J gene TRBJ2-1, with 8 bases aligning to TRBD2. From germline, CDR1 is MNHEY and CDR2 SMNVEV (reference sequence). After removal of 3 bases from V and 3 bases from J, the junction contained 4 bases not matched to a gene. CDR3 length equals 15 residues. The CDR3 nucleotides read TGTGCCAGCAGTTTCGGGGGGGCAAACTACAATGAGCAGTTCTTC. Its protein is CASSFGGANYNEQFF.

The rearrangement uses TRBV7-2 and TRBJ1-3, with unresolved D. CDR3 size: 16 residues. Deletions cut 5 bases from V and 1 base from J, with 15 bases between. CDR1 and CDR2 (germline): SGHTA, FQGNSA. The CDR3 loop is CASSPHEVASGNTIYF. The CDR3 coding sequence is TGTGCCAGCAGCCCCCATGAGGTGGCGTCTGGAAACACCATATATTTT. The whole variable domain, filled in from reference TRBV7-2 and TRBJ1-3, reads GAGVSQSPSNKVTEKGKDVELRCDPISGHTALYWYRQSLGQGLEFLIYFQGNSAPDKSGLPSDRFSAERTGGSVSTLTIQRTQQEDSAVYLCASSPHEVASGNTIYFGEGSWLTVV.

J is TRBJ2-7 and V is TRBV5-1; TRBD2 aligns across 15 bases. The V and J ends lost 4 bases and 5 bases, in that order; junction bases with no gene match: 7. This CDR3 is 16 amino acids long. Germline CDR1 SGHRS, CDR2 YFSETQ. CDR3 loop: CASSSLGTSGGNEQYF. The CDR3 region has the DNA TGCGCCAGCAGCAGCCTAGGGACTAGCGGGGGGAACGAGCAGTACTTC. The whole variable domain, filled in from reference TRBV5-1 and TRBJ2-7, reads KAGVTQTPRYLIKTRGQQVTLSCSPISGHRSVSWYQQTPGQGLQFLFEYFSETQRNKGNFPGRFSGRQFSNSRSEMNVSTLELGDSALYLCASSSLGTSGGNEQYFGPGTRLTVT.

The chain joins TRBV19 to TRBJ2-7, with D perhaps matching TRBD2 (5 bases). CDR1 is LNHDA and CDR2 is SQIVND in the germline V gene (reference sequence). This CDR3 spans 11 amino acids. Trimming removed 1 base from V and 7 bases from J, with 5 bases in between. The CDR3 DNA follows: TGTGCCAGTAGTATAGGAGGGGAGCAGTACTTC. Amino acids: CASSIGGEQYF.

This clone turned up a few times. The chain joins TRBV28 to TRBJ2-6, with TRBD2 identical over 8 bases. The CDR3 has 14 amino acids. V dropped 10 bases and J dropped 2; count of bases not matched to a gene: 4. Germline CDR1 MDHEN, CDR2 SYDVKM. CDR3 nucleotide sequence: TGTGCCATCAACGGGGGGGCTGGGGCCAACGTCCTGACTTTC. It translates to CAINGGAGANVLTF.

This clone was counted once. The gene calls are TRBV7-2 and TRBJ1-6; possible D gene TRBD1, 5 bases. Germline-derived CDR1 and CDR2 are SGHTA and FQGNSA. The CDR3 is 13 residues long. Trimming pared 6 bases from V and 5 bases from J, leaving 8 bases between. DNA of the CDR3: TGTGCCAGCAGGACAGATAATAATTCACCCCTCCACTTT. Translating it yields CASRTDNNSPLHF.

The chain employs TRBV6-5 and TRBJ2-6; the D gene is possibly TRBD1 (6 bases). V was cut by 4 bases and J by 2 bases, with 9 bases left in between. CDR1 is MNHEY, CDR2 SVGAGI, per germline. This CDR3 has 15 amino acids. CDR3 in DNA: TGTGCCAGCAGTTCCCAGGGGACTGGGGCCAACGTCCTGACTTTC. This encodes CASSSQGTGANVLTF.

This clone has a handful of counts. The chain employs TRBV2 and TRBJ2-1; tentative D call: TRBD2 (6 bases). This CDR3 comprises 15 residues. Germline V gene sequence: CDR1 SNHLY, CDR2 FYNNEI. Trimming pared 4 bases from V and 8 bases from J, leaving 18 bases between. The CDR3 bases are TGTGCCAGCAGTGGGCGGTCAGGAGGGGACGATGAGCAGTTCTTC. Its translation: CASSGRSGGDDEQFF.

The CDR3 loop is CASRPNRGTNEKLFF. CDR3 DNA sequence: TGTGCCAGCAGGCCAAACAGGGGTACTAATGAAAAACTGTTTTTT. V gene TRBV27 combines with J gene TRBJ1-4; 7 nucleotides agree with TRBD1. Germline values: CDR1 MNHEY, CDR2 SMNVEV (reference sequence). Trimming at V came to 6 bases and at J to 2 bases, leaving 6 bases not matched to a gene. CDR3 size: 15 residues.

V gene TRBV6-5 combines with J gene TRBJ2-7; 8 bases fit TRBD1. Germline V CDR1 and CDR2: MNHEY, SVGAGI. The CDR3 is made up of 15 amino acids. After removal of 8 bases from V and 4 bases from J, the junction contained 13 bases not matched to a gene. Here the CDR3 DNA reads TGTGCCAGCGGGCGAACCGGACAGGGTAAATACGAGCAGTACTTC. Its protein product is CASGRTGQGKYEQYF.

The genes are TRBV11-2 and TRBJ2-2; D possibly corresponds to TRBD1 (5 bases). The CDR3 spans 14 residues. The V gene lost 7 bases and the J gene lost 4 bases, with 13 bases spanning the gap. Germline CDR1 SGHAT, CDR2 FQNNGV. The CDR3 region is CASNLRGATGELFF. The DNA of the CDR3 is TGTGCCAGCAACCTCCGTGGGGCCACCGGGGAGCTGTTTTTT.

This clone was seen only once. The chain couples TRBV5-6 to TRBJ2-7, with 7 bases fitting TRBD1. The CDR3 extends over 14 amino acids. V gave up 0 bases and J gave up 4 bases; unmatched junction bases: 4. Germline-derived CDR1 and CDR2 are SGHDT and YYEEEE. The CDR3 here is CASSLGGGKYEQYF. As DNA, the CDR3 is TGTGCCAGCAGCTTGGGAGGGGGCAAATACGAGCAGTACTTC.

V gene TRBV9 combines with J gene TRBJ1-4, with 7 bases lining up with TRBD1. This CDR3 is 14 amino acids long. J was trimmed by 11 bases and V by 1 base; bases with no gene match: 8. The V gene's germline CDR1 is SGDLS and CDR2 YYNGEE. CDR3 sequence (DNA): TGTGCCAGCAGCGTATCGCAACAGGGACAGAAACTGTTTTTT. Its translation is CASSVSQQGQKLFF.

This clone was detected a few times. The chain joins TRBV2 to TRBJ2-3, with D tentatively TRBD2 (6 bases). The length of the CDR3 is 14 residues. V dropped 4 bases and J dropped 1 base, with 9 bases sitting between them. CDR1 and CDR2 from the germline V gene are SNHLY and FYNNEI. The CDR3 spells CASSAVAGTDTQYF. CDR3 sequence (DNA): TGTGCCAGCAGTGCTGTAGCGGGCACAGATACGCAGTATTTT.

This clone came up many times. CDR3 coding DNA: TGTGCCAGCAGCTTGGGACAGGGGGTCTTGGGGCAAGAGACCCAGTACTTC. Translating gives CASSLGQGVLGQETQYF. The rearrangement uses TRBV5-8 and TRBJ2-5; 9 nucleotides match TRBD1. This CDR3 has 17 residues. Germline V gene lookup returns CDR1 SGHTS and CDR2 YDEGEE. Germline trimming cut 0 bases from V and 2 bases from J; bases unmatched to any gene: 8.

This sequence joins TRBV14 and TRBJ1-6; a possible D gene is TRBD1 (5 bases). CDR3 length: 16 residues. The V end was cut by 1 base, the J end by 6 bases, with 13 bases between. The germline CDR1 and CDR2 sequences are SGHDN and FVKESK. DNA of the CDR3: TGTGCCAGCAGCCAAGTCGGTGGGGCGAGTAATTCACCCCTCCACTTT. This codes for CASSQVGGASNSPLHF. Variable domain in full (rest from reference TRBV14 and TRBJ1-6): EAGVTQFPSHSVIEKGQTVTLRCDPISGHDNLYWYRRVMGKEIKFLLHFVKESKQDESGMPNNRFLAERTGGTYSTLKVQPAELEDSGVYFCASSQVGGASNSPLHFGNGTRLTVT.

This chain joins TRBV30 and TRBJ2-1; 7 nucleotides agree with TRBD1. CDR3 length equals 14 residues. Germline V lookup: CDR1 GTSNPN, CDR2 SVGIG (reference sequence). Trimming removed 2 bases from V and 2 bases from J; junction bases left unmatched: 3. CDR3 sequence (DNA): TGTGCCTGGAGTCAGGGGGTAGCCTACAATGAGCAGTTCTTC. Its translation is CAWSQGVAYNEQFF.

This clone rates as medium-sized. The rearrangement joins TRBV28 to TRBJ1-1; D call uncertain. The V end was cut by 2 bases, the J end by 1 base, with 2 bases between. Germline assignment: CDR1 MDHEN and CDR2 SYDVKM. This CDR3 has 12 residues. The CDR3 region is CASSLQNTEAFF. CDR3 in DNA: TGTGCCAGCAGTTTACAGAACACTGAAGCTTTCTTT.

This clone was observed at least ten times. This chain links TRBV5-5 with TRBJ1-5; D is possibly TRBD1 (6 bases). There are 16 residues in the CDR3. Germline V CDR1 and CDR2: SGHKS, YYEKEE (reference sequence). The V end lost 3 bases, the J end lost 3 bases, and 16 bases lay between the germline ends. The CDR3 coding sequence is TGTGCCAGCAGCTCGAGCGGGGGGCAGGTCAATCAGCCCCAGCATTTT. Its protein product is CASSSSGGQVNQPQHF.

The V and J genes are TRBV30 and TRBJ1-1; 8 nucleotides agree with TRBD1. The ends lost 1 base at V and 2 bases at J; junction bases unmatched: 3. CDR3 length: 14 amino acids. Per the germline V gene, CDR1 is GTSNPN and CDR2 is SVGIG (reference sequence). CDR3: CAWSGQGINTEAFF. The CDR3 region has the DNA TGTGCCTGGAGTGGACAGGGGATTAACACTGAAGCTTTCTTT.

The rearrangement joins TRBV5-1 to TRBJ2-1; 14 bases agree with TRBD2. CDR1 and CDR2 (germline): SGHRS, YFSETQ. V lost 4 bases to trimming and J lost 8 bases; unmatched junction nucleotides: 5. The CDR3 has 15 residues. CDR3 in DNA: TGCGCCAGCAGCACGGGACTAGCGGGAGACTATGAGCAGTTCTTC. Protein product: CASSTGLAGDYEQFF.

The table lists this clone with a few counts. The V call is TRBV5-4, the J call TRBJ2-3, with a possible D match to TRBD2 (6 bases). The CDR3 is 14 residues long. V lost 5 bases, J lost 2 bases, and 12 bases lay in between. Germline values: CDR1 SGHNT, CDR2 YYREEE (reference sequence). This CDR3 reads CASSTGGNTDTQYF. The CDR3 DNA reads as TGTGCCAGCAGTACCGGAGGGAACACAGATACGCAGTATTTT.

The chain recombines TRBV4-2 with TRBJ2-7; maybe TRBD2 (6 bases). Germline lookup yields CDR1 LGHNA and CDR2 YNFKEQ. Deletions cut 5 bases from V and 2 bases from J, with 10 bases between. This CDR3 contains 13 residues. The CDR3: CASSTTGAYEQYF. The CDR3 region has the DNA TGTGCCAGCAGCACAACGGGAGCCTACGAGCAGTACTTC.

This chain uses TRBV10-3 with TRBJ2-7; 10 bases agree with TRBD1. CDR1 ENHRY and CDR2 SYGVKD come from the germline V gene. The junction had 4 bases not matched to a gene; V was cut back by 9 bases and J by 2 bases. The CDR3 contains 13 residues. As DNA, the CDR3 is TGTGCCATAGGGACAGGGGATGCCTACGAGCAGTACTTC. As protein: CAIGTGDAYEQYF.

The rearrangement uses TRBV5-5 and TRBJ2-7; 9 bases agree with TRBD1. With V trimmed by 2 bases and J by 3 bases, 3 bases remained unmatched. Germline V gene sequence: CDR1 SGHKS, CDR2 YYEKEE (reference sequence). This CDR3 spans 14 amino acids. The CDR3 region has the DNA TGTGCCAGCAGCTTTCAGACAGGGGGCTACGAGCAGTACTTC. It is translated as CASSFQTGGYEQYF.